This T cell receptor (beta chain) was sequenced for a study of beta chain features in type 1 diabetes. Looking at the study overall: Age and gender were similar between patients and healthy donors, as were cell yields. Study findings and constraints: Shorter templates might be favored by PCR, and equally so in patients and in controls. Within each of all four CD4+ subsets, Type 1 diabetes patients had TCRB CDR3s that were moderately but significantly shorter.

Sequencing targeted expressed TCRB transcripts, as all isolated RNA had been reverse transcribed. The method was immunoSEQ multiplex PCR; TCRdb's version includes in-frame clones alone and lacks a portion of them. Of around 690,000 clones in the sample, 12% were seen once. Trimming took 1 base from V and 2 from J, leaving 9 bases between them. CDR1 is LNHNV and CDR2 is YYDKDF in the germline V gene (reference sequence). CDR3 length: 15 residues. On this clone: No antigen is known for it.

The sequenced sample was naive CD4+ T cells from blood. This clonotype was obtained from a man between 25 and 39 years old with type 1 diabetes. The J gene is TRBJ1-5, the V gene TRBV15; D ambiguous. The CDR3 sequence: CATSRGGRGNQPQHF. The CDR3 nucleotides read TGTGCCACCAGCAGAGGGGGTAGGGGCAATCAGCCCCAGCATTTT.